The T cell receptor (beta chain) under discussion was sequenced for a study of T cell repertoires in cytomegalovirus infection (dated by TCRdb to between 2017 and 2020). Regarding the complete study: The peptide stimulations were aimed at well-studied HLA-B-restricted epitopes as well as recently identified HLA-C-restricted CMV epitopes, whose presentation resists viral immunomodulation. Because public TCR beta signatures pointed to carriage of CMV infection together with the matching HLA type, the HLA type of each donor mattered for the analysis.

The treatment or condition label, as the study defines it: in vitro stimulation with specific CMV peptide epitopes to enrich CMV-specific T cells. This clonotype was picked up a small number of times. Its antigen target is currently unknown. The input lacks base qualities; no much larger clone sits a single base away. Results and caveats for the whole study, not just this receptor: Cumulative frequency of public TCR beta family members discriminated carriers of CMV infection plus the relevant HLA type in this cohort and an independent 352-donor cohort. In the ex vivo response, HLA-C-restricted CMV-specific TCR beta clonotypes were dominant, and in two of eight donors the single most frequent clonotype came from this HLA-C-restricted group.

The sequencer was an Illumina HiSeq 1500. The public reads were run again by TCRdb, first through fastp at Q25 and then through MiXCR, and only productive beta chains were kept. Under each unique CDR3 protein, matching rows form one entry showing the most common genes and DNA. The sample table contains about 830,000 distinct CDR3 sequences; only one count was recorded for around a third of them. In total, the top ten clones hold under 15% of the sample. The clonotype was recovered from a human donor in good health (CMV status not recorded). Some clones in this sample may be carry-over from other donors' samples. Specimen: cultured CD8+ T cells from PBMCs, collected from culture after CMV antigen stimulation.

The nucleotides read TGTGCCAGCAGCTTAGAACCCGGGACAGGGCCCTTGGATACGCAGTATTTT. Its protein product is CASSLEPGTGPLDTQYF. The sequence is built from TRBV7-9 and TRBJ2-3, and 9 junctional nucleotides match TRBD1. The CDR3 runs 17 amino acids, cysteine and phenylalanine included. Only CDR3 DNA remains: 51 bases, in frame from the first base. V lost 1 base and J lost 6 bases, and the count of bases not matched to a germline gene is 11. CDR1 and CDR2, per the germline V gene (reference sequence), are SEHNR and FQNEAQ.